A single sample gave rise to the 27 T cell receptor beta chains below, sequenced in a study of blood T cell repertoires in COVID-19. This table comes from immunoSEQ multiplex PCR, and its TCRdb copy is limited to in-frame clones, with some not included. The sample comprises fewer than 200,000 clones, approximately 86% of which are singletons, and 6.5% to 9% rests with the top ten. Specimen: peripheral blood. The source is a woman aged 80 or over with COVID-19, enrolled during active disease.

The genes are TRBV19 and TRBJ1-5; D unresolved. This CDR3 has 13 residues. Trimming cost V 2 bases and J 3 bases, with 5 bases left between them. Germline values: CDR1 LNHDA, CDR2 SQIVND (reference sequence). The CDR3 is CASSIILNQPQHF. The CDR3 nucleotides are TGTGCCAGTAGTATAATCCTCAATCAGCCCCAGCATTTT.

The rearrangement links TRBV5-1 to TRBJ2-5, with 9 nucleotides matching TRBD2. The CDR3 covers 16 residues. V shed 1 base and J 1 base; nucleotides not matched to a gene: 5. The V gene's germline CDR1 is SGHRS and CDR2 YFSETQ. The CDR3 DNA is TGCGCCAGCAGCTTGATTAGCGGGAGCAGCCAAGAGACCCAGTACTTC. This sequence encodes CASSLISGSSQETQYF.

V gene TRBV4-1 combines with J gene TRBJ1-2, with D perhaps TRBD1 (6 bases). CDR3 length: 14 residues. From germline, CDR1 is MGHRA and CDR2 YSYEKL. The germline V and J ends were trimmed by 2 bases and 7 bases, with 14 bases remaining between them. CDR3 DNA sequence: TGCGCCAGCAGCCAAACCACAGGGTTCGGTGGCTACACCTTC. Its translation is CASSQTTGFGGYTF.

The V call is TRBV19, the J call TRBJ1-2; TRBD1 aligns across 7 bases. Germline V CDR1 and CDR2: LNHDA, SQIVND (reference sequence). V trimming: 6 bases; J trimming: 0 bases; junction bases outside the gene matches: 4. The CDR3 has 14 amino acids. Here the CDR3 reads CASRRQGANYGYTF. The CDR3 DNA reads as TGTGCCAGTAGGAGACAGGGAGCTAACTATGGCTACACCTTC.

This chain uses TRBV28 with TRBJ2-5, with TRBD2 matching 11 bases. CDR1 is MDHEN and CDR2 is SYDVKM in the germline V gene. Trimming took 3 bases from V and 7 from J; bases not matched to a gene: 7. The CDR3 contains 15 residues. This CDR3 is CASSFLAGGSGTQYF. CDR3 in DNA: TGTGCCAGCAGTTTTCTAGCGGGAGGCTCCGGGACCCAGTACTTC.

The chain joins TRBV5-1 to TRBJ1-6, with TRBD1 matching over 9 bases. From germline, CDR1 is SGHRS and CDR2 YFSETQ. Unmatched junction bases numbered 5, after V lost 4 bases and J lost 6 bases. The CDR3 totals 15 residues. CDR3 nucleotide sequence: TGCGCCAGCAGCAGTAGACAGGGGGGTAATTCACCCCTCCACTTT. Its protein is CASSSRQGGNSPLHF.

The chain links TRBV19 to TRBJ2-7; 7 bases line up with TRBD1. Germline values: CDR1 LNHDA, CDR2 SQIVND (reference sequence). CDR3 length equals 13 residues. With 4 bases clipped from V and 4 bases from J, the junction kept 4 bases outside the gene matches. The CDR3 spells CASSRGQLYEQYF. The CDR3 nucleotides read TGTGCCAGTAGTAGGGGACAGCTTTACGAGCAGTACTTC.

V gene TRBV6-5 combines with J gene TRBJ1-1; D gene unclear. CDR3 size: 13 residues. Germline lookup yields CDR1 MNHEY and CDR2 SVGAGI. V was cut by 6 bases and J by 2 bases, with 10 bases left in between. CDR3 nucleotides: TGTGCCAGCAGCCTGACTTCCAACACTGAAGCTTTCTTT. This encodes CASSLTSNTEAFF.

The genes are TRBV13 and TRBJ2-7; D gene uncertain. CDR1 PRHDT and CDR2 FYEKMQ come from the germline V gene (reference sequence). Trimming stripped 3 bases from V and 3 bases from J, with 6 bases between. The CDR3 is 12 residues long. The chain's CDR3 is CASSFVRYEQYF. The CDR3 DNA is TGTGCCAGCAGCTTCGTCCGCTACGAGCAGTACTTC.

This clone was observed a few times. V is TRBV19 and J is TRBJ1-5, with 8 positions matching TRBD1. V shed 11 bases, J shed 6 bases, and the junction held 6 bases outside the gene matches. Per germline, CDR1 LNHDA and CDR2 SQIVND (reference sequence). This CDR3 has 12 residues. The CDR3 loop is CASQGAGQPQHF. DNA of the CDR3: TGTGCCTCCCAGGGGGCCGGTCAGCCCCAGCATTTT.

The rearrangement joins TRBV19 to TRBJ1-4, with D possibly matching TRBD1 (6 bases). Per germline, CDR1 LNHDA and CDR2 SQIVND (reference sequence). Trimming left V 7 bases short and J 0 bases short, with 15 bases between. The CDR3 runs 16 residues. CDR3 DNA: TGTGCCAGTAACCCAGGACAGACGGCAACTAATGAAAAACTGTTTTTT. Residues: CASNPGQTATNEKLFF. The variable domain in full, completed from reference TRBV19 and TRBJ1-4, reads DGGITQSPKYLFRKEGQNVTLSCEQNLNHDAMYWYRQDPGQGLRLIYYSQIVNDFQKGDIAEGYSVSREKKESFPLTVTSAQKNPTAFYLCASNPGQTATNEKLFFGSGTQLSVL.

This clone was counted between two and nine times. The gene calls are TRBV29-1 and TRBJ1-2; TRBD1 aligns across 10 bases. Germline CDR1 and CDR2: SQVTM and ANQGSEA. Trimming cost V 7 bases and J 2 bases; bases outside gene matches: 4. This CDR3 contains 13 residues. The CDR3 region is CSAVGQGNYGYTF. DNA of the CDR3: TGCAGCGCCGTGGGACAGGGGAACTATGGCTACACCTTC.

The chain combines TRBV15 with TRBJ2-1, with 7 bases aligning to TRBD2. The CDR3 is 13 residues long. V lost 3 bases to trimming and J lost 15 bases; unmatched junction nucleotides: 11. Per germline, CDR1 LNHNV and CDR2 YYDKDF (reference sequence). CDR3 protein: CATSSSDSGLGFF. For the CDR3, the DNA is TGTGCCACCAGCAGTTCCGATAGCGGGCTAGGGTTCTTC. Supplemented by reference TRBV15 and TRBJ2-1, the full variable domain reads DAMVIQNPRYQVTQFGKPVTLSCSQTLNHNVMYWYQQKSSQAPKLLFHYYDKDFNNEADTPDNFQSRRPNTSFCFLDIRSPGLGDTAMYLCATSSSDSGLGFFGPGTRLTVL.

V gene TRBV2 combines with J gene TRBJ1-1; no reliable D call. The CDR3 is 14 residues long. Trimming took 6 bases from V and 0 from J, leaving 11 bases between them. Germline-derived CDR1 and CDR2 are SNHLY and FYNNEI. CDR3 amino acids: CASRIQNLNTEAFF. The CDR3 DNA reads TGTGCCAGCAGAATACAGAACTTGAACACTGAAGCTTTCTTT.

This sequence joins TRBV10-3 and TRBJ2-2, with D hard to call. This CDR3 has 13 residues. V lost 6 bases and J lost 4, with 9 bases in between. Germline CDR1 reads ENHRY; CDR2 reads SYGVKD. CDR3 protein: CAISSIATGELFF. Here the CDR3 DNA reads TGTGCCATCAGCTCCATAGCCACCGGGGAGCTGTTTTTT.

This chain uses TRBV3-1 (or the pseudogene TRBV3-2) with TRBJ2-1; the D is unclear. Germline assignment: CDR1 LGHDT and CDR2 YNNKEL (reference sequence). Trimming removed 4 bases at V and 0 bases at J, with 16 bases between. The CDR3 has 17 residues. The DNA for the CDR3 is TGTGCCAGCAGCCCTCGGGTAGCCTCGAGCTCCTACAATGAGCAGTTCTTC. Translation: CASSPRVASSSYNEQFF.

This clone was recorded many times. The chain joins TRBV18 to TRBJ2-3; 7 positions agree with TRBD2. V lost 3 bases, J lost 4 bases, and 1 base stayed unmatched. Germline CDR1 is KGHSH and CDR2 is LQKENI. The CDR3 totals 13 residues. In nucleotides, the CDR3 is TGTGCCAGCTCACCGGCGGGGGCAGATACGCAGTATTTT. Its protein product is CASSPAGADTQYF.

The chain is built from TRBV21-1 and TRBJ2-7; TRBD2, the table's D call, was not compared with the DNA. TRBV21-1 is noted as a pseudogene. This CDR3 has 15 amino acids. The CDR3 DNA sequence: TGTGCCAGCAGCAAAGGACTAGCGGAAGGCTACGAGCAGTACTTC. This codes for CASSKGLAEGYEQYF.

This rearrangement joins TRBV5-1 to TRBJ2-3; a possible D gene is TRBD1 (6 bases). Germline CDR1 SGHRS, CDR2 YFSETQ. V was trimmed by 4 bases and J by 3 bases, leaving 12 bases between them. The CDR3 spans 14 residues. CDR3: CASSPGDNTDTQYF. CDR3 DNA sequence: TGCGCCAGCAGCCCCGGGGACAATACAGATACGCAGTATTTT.

The chain couples TRBV5-4 to TRBJ1-6, with 9 bases matching TRBD1. The CDR3 loop spans 19 amino acids. CDR1 is SGHNT, CDR2 YYREEE, per germline (reference sequence). V trimming: 3 bases; J trimming: 2 bases; junction bases outside the gene matches: 12. As DNA, the CDR3 is TGTGCCAGCAGCTCCGGAGGCGGGACAGGGACTCCCTATAATTCACCCCTCCACTTT. This translates into CASSSGGGTGTPYNSPLHF.

The genes are TRBV7-8 and TRBJ2-7; D remains ambiguous. The CDR3 is made up of 11 amino acids. Trimming shortened V by 5 bases and J by 3 bases, and 5 bases separated the two germline ends. In germline, CDR1 is SGHVS, CDR2 FQNEAQ. CDR3 in DNA: TGTGCCAGCAGCCCCCTCTACGAGCAGTACTTC. Its translation is CASSPLYEQYF.

This chain links TRBV19 with TRBJ1-1, with D possibly matching TRBD1 (6 bases). Trimming stripped 6 bases from V and 0 bases from J, with 11 bases between. The CDR3 spans 14 residues. Looked up from germline, CDR1 is LNHDA and CDR2 is SQIVND (reference sequence). As DNA, the CDR3 is TGTGCCAGTAGGCAGACAGGTATGAACACTGAAGCTTTCTTT. It yields the protein CASRQTGMNTEAFF.

This clone came up once. CDR3 in DNA: TGTGCCAGCTCGGGGGATAACAGGGGCGAAAAACTGTTTTTT. Translation: CASSGDNRGEKLFF. The chain has TRBV6-6 and TRBJ1-4; 7 bases match TRBD1. The germline gives CDR1 MNHNY, CDR2 SVGAGI (reference sequence). This CDR3 is built from 14 residues. J lost 8 bases, V lost 8 bases, and 11 bases had no gene match.

CDR3 sequence: CASSVEGDWKNTEAFF. DNA of the CDR3: TGTGCCAGCAGCGTAGAAGGGGACTGGAAGAACACTGAAGCTTTCTTT. The chain is built from TRBV9 and TRBJ1-1; a possible D gene is TRBD1 (5 bases). Germline CDR1 and CDR2: SGDLS and YYNGEE. Trimming left V 0 bases short and J 1 base short, with 13 bases between. This CDR3 has 16 residues.

J is TRBJ2-5 and V is TRBV10-1; TRBD1 agrees at 8 bases. Germline V gives CDR1 WNHNN, CDR2 SYGVQD (reference sequence). J gave up 5 bases and V 0 bases, and 5 bases lay outside the gene matches. The CDR3 extends over 15 amino acids. Here the CDR3 reads CASSESRRGRETQYF. The CDR3 nucleotides read TGCGCCAGCAGTGAGTCCCGCAGGGGGCGTGAGACCCAGTACTTC.

The chain employs TRBV13 and TRBJ1-3; a possible D gene is TRBD1 (6 bases). The germline gives CDR1 PRHDT, CDR2 FYEKMQ (reference sequence). This CDR3 contains 19 residues. V lost 2 bases, J lost 4 bases, and 24 bases lay in between. In DNA form, the CDR3 reads TGTGCCAGCAGCTTAAGAGTAGGGGGACGCCAACTGCTCGGAAACACCATATATTTT. Amino acid sequence: CASSLRVGGRQLLGNTIYF.

The chain recombines TRBV7-2 with TRBJ1-5, with 7 positions matching TRBD1. This CDR3 comprises 14 residues. Germline V lookup: CDR1 SGHTA, CDR2 FQGNSA. V lost 4 bases to trimming and J lost 4 bases; unmatched junction nucleotides: 4. Here the CDR3 DNA reads TGTGCCAGCAGCTACGGGACAGCTAATCAGCCCCAGCATTTT. It encodes CASSYGTANQPQHF.